This T cell receptor (beta chain) comes out of a study of blood T cell repertoires in COVID-19. The assay was immunoSEQ multiplex PCR, and TCRdb's table has in-frame clones only and misses some. The sample consists of more than 200,000 clones, 86% of them appearing once. V was trimmed by 8 bases and J by 4 bases, leaving 13 bases between them. There are 14 residues in the CDR3. Germline CDR1 reads KGHDR; CDR2 reads SFDVKD. This TCR derives from a woman between 50 and 59 years old with COVID-19, enrolled during active disease. V and J are TRBV24-1 and TRBJ2-2; the D gene is possibly TRBD1 (5 bases). Sequencing input: peripheral blood. In nucleotides, the CDR3 is TGTGCCACCAACGGGCAGGGAATCACCGGGGAGCTGTTTTTT. Translation: CATNGQGITGELFF.